Following are 16 T cell receptor beta chains from one sample sequenced in a study of cytomegalovirus exposure and HLA in healthy donors. Repertoires were generated with immunoSEQ multiplex PCR, while TCRdb's copy carries only in-frame clones and drops some. The repertoire holds roughly 250,000 clones, with roughly 90% as singletons. The sequencing input was PBMCs. The origin of the receptors is a woman aged 18-29 years in good health and CMV-seronegative.

This clone appeared a single time. This sample includes further DNA sequences coding for the same CDR3. The rearrangement links TRBV10-3 to TRBJ1-1; D unresolved. The CDR3 is 12 residues long. The V and J ends lost 2 bases and 5 bases respectively, with 6 bases between them. Germline V gene lookup returns CDR1 ENHRY and CDR2 SYGVKD. The DNA of the CDR3 is TGTGCCATCAGTGAGAGCGGGACTGAAGCTTTCTTT. Translating it yields CAISESGTEAFF.

The rearrangement joins TRBV5-4 to TRBJ2-7; tentative D call: TRBD2 (6 bases). The CDR3 spans 16 residues. Per the germline V gene, CDR1 is SGHNT and CDR2 is YYREEE (reference sequence). V was shortened by 4 bases and J by 2 bases, with 19 bases between the two germline ends. In DNA, the CDR3 is TGTGCCAGCAGCGGGATCGGGACTGTACGACCCTACGAGCAGTACTTC. This translates into CASSGIGTVRPYEQYF. Full variable domain (rest looked up from reference TRBV5-4 and TRBJ2-7): ETGVTQSPTHLIKTRGQQVTLRCSSQSGHNTVSWYQQALGQGPQFIFQYYREEENGRGNFPPRFSGLQFPNYSSELNVNALELDDSALYLCASSGIGTVRPYEQYFGPGTRLTVT.

V gene TRBV25-1 combines with J gene TRBJ2-1; 9 bases are shared with TRBD2. This CDR3 contains 16 residues. In germline, CDR1 is MGHDK, CDR2 SYGVNS. The V gene end was trimmed by 2 bases and the J gene end by 0 bases; junction bases not matched to a gene: 2. The CDR3 protein is CASSEQRGASYNEQFF. CDR3 bases: TGTGCCAGCAGTGAACAGCGGGGGGCCTCCTACAATGAGCAGTTCTTC.

The V gene is TRBV5-1, the J gene TRBJ2-7, with TRBD1 identical over 9 bases. With 1 base clipped from V and 5 bases from J, the junction kept 10 bases outside the gene matches. The CDR3 extends over 16 amino acids. CDR1 SGHRS and CDR2 YFSETQ come from the germline V gene. CDR3 protein: CASSLTLGQGLNEQYF. CDR3 in DNA: TGCGCCAGCAGCTTGACTTTAGGACAGGGGCTAAACGAGCAGTACTTC.

The chain uses TRBV5-1 and TRBJ1-1, with 8 bases lining up with TRBD1. J was trimmed by 5 bases and V by 0 bases; bases with no gene match: 9. This CDR3 has 16 amino acids. In germline, CDR1 is SGHRS, CDR2 YFSETQ. The CDR3 sequence: CASSLVRTGGRTEAFF. In DNA, the CDR3 is TGCGCCAGCAGCTTGGTGAGAACAGGGGGACGGACTGAAGCTTTCTTT.

The genes are TRBV5-1 and TRBJ2-3; 12 nucleotides match TRBD1. The germline V gene encodes CDR1 SGHRS and CDR2 YFSETQ. The CDR3 covers 16 residues. V lost 4 bases, J lost 3 bases, and 6 bases stayed unmatched. This CDR3 is CASSAGQGAITDTQYF. The CDR3 nucleotides are TGCGCCAGCAGCGCGGGACAGGGGGCAATTACAGATACGCAGTATTTT.

This chain connects TRBV28 to TRBJ1-3; 7 bases are shared with TRBD1. The CDR3 has 15 residues. Trimming at V came to 4 bases and at J to 3 bases, leaving 6 bases not matched to a gene. Germline V lookup: CDR1 MDHEN, CDR2 SYDVKM. CDR3 bases: TGTGCCAGCAGTTCCAGGGACAGCATTGGAAACACCATATATTTT. Translating it yields CASSSRDSIGNTIYF.

The rearrangement uses TRBV11-2 and TRBJ1-1, with 11 nucleotides matching TRBD1. The V and J ends lost 9 bases and 5 bases, in that order; junction bases with no gene match: 8. Per the germline V gene, CDR1 is SGHAT and CDR2 is FQNNGV. The length of the CDR3 is 14 residues. CDR3 residues: CASWDRGEGTEAFF. Here the CDR3 DNA reads TGTGCCAGTTGGGACAGGGGGGAGGGGACTGAAGCTTTCTTT.

The V gene is TRBV6-5, the J gene TRBJ2-2; unclear D gene. V lost 0 bases and J 4 bases, leaving 6 bases between the germline ends. CDR3 length: 14 amino acids. Germline V gives CDR1 MNHEY, CDR2 SVGAGI. Written as DNA, the CDR3 is TGTGCCAGCAGTTACTCGAGCACCACCGGGGAGCTGTTTTTT. Protein: CASSYSSTTGELFF.

This clone was seen just once. The chain recombines TRBV4-3 with TRBJ2-7; D is possibly TRBD1 (6 bases). The germline V and J ends were trimmed by 0 bases and 3 bases, with 9 bases remaining between them. Germline V gives CDR1 LGHNA, CDR2 YSLEER. The CDR3 totals 14 residues. In DNA, the CDR3 is TGCGCCAGCAGCCAAGATTCACAGGGCTACGAGCAGTACTTC. It specifies CASSQDSQGYEQYF.

The rearrangement links TRBV27 to TRBJ1-1; tentative D call: TRBD1 (6 bases). This CDR3 is built from 17 residues. V dropped 3 bases and J dropped 1 base, with 18 bases sitting between them. Germline CDR1 and CDR2: MNHEY and SMNVEV (reference sequence). In DNA, the CDR3 is TGTGCCAGCAGTTTCGCGACAGGTCGGTTTAGGAACACTGAAGCTTTCTTT. It translates to CASSFATGRFRNTEAFF.

V gene TRBV7-2 combines with J gene TRBJ2-1, with TRBD2 as a possible D gene (7 bases). The CDR3 is 19 residues long. V shed 1 base and J shed 1 base, with 20 bases lying between them. CDR1 and CDR2 from the germline V gene are SGHTA and FQGNSA. CDR3 sequence: CASSLVPAHRGGSYNEQFF. The DNA for the CDR3 is TGTGCCAGCAGCTTAGTCCCCGCACATAGGGGGGGATCCTACAATGAGCAGTTCTTC. The whole variable domain, remainder taken from reference TRBV7-2 and TRBJ2-1, is GAGVSQSPSNKVTEKGKDVELRCDPISGHTALYWYRQSLGQGLEFLIYFQGNSAPDKSGLPSDRFSAERTGGSVSTLTIQRTQQEDSAVYLCASSLVPAHRGGSYNEQFFGPGTRLTVL.

The chain employs TRBV28 and TRBJ2-7, with D maybe TRBD2 (6 bases). Trimming pared 6 bases from V and 4 bases from J, leaving 16 bases between. The CDR3 loop spans 14 amino acids. The germline V gene encodes CDR1 MDHEN and CDR2 SYDVKM. In DNA form, the CDR3 reads TGTGCCAGCAGCCTTTCGGGACTGACGTACGAGCAGTACGTC. It is translated as CASSLSGLTYEQYV.

The chain uses TRBV11-2 and TRBJ2-3; a possible D gene is TRBD1 (5 bases). The germline V gene has CDR1 SGHAT and CDR2 FQNNGV. Trimming stripped 5 bases from V and 4 bases from J, with 13 bases between. The CDR3 loop spans 14 amino acids. CDR3 bases: TGTGCCAGCAGCCAGACAGCTCCGTCAGATACGCAGTATTTT. This gives the protein CASSQTAPSDTQYF.

The rearrangement uses TRBV2 and TRBJ1-1; a possible D gene is TRBD1 (6 bases). The CDR3 contains 14 residues. CDR1 and CDR2 from the germline V gene are SNHLY and FYNNEI. Trimming left V 8 bases short and J 0 bases short, with 13 bases between. CDR3 in amino acids: CASDTGLMNTEAFF. The CDR3 coding sequence is TGTGCCAGCGATACAGGGCTGATGAACACTGAAGCTTTCTTT.

The V gene is TRBV10-3, the J gene TRBJ1-1, with 7 bases aligning to TRBD1. The CDR3 is 14 amino acids. The V and J ends lost 6 bases and 1 base, in that order; junction bases with no gene match: 5. Germline values: CDR1 ENHRY, CDR2 SYGVKD. CDR3 region: CAIRTGYANTEAFF. The CDR3 nucleotides are TGTGCCATCAGGACAGGGTATGCGAACACTGAAGCTTTCTTT.